Listed below are T cell receptor beta chains from one sample, sequenced in a study of T cell changes during pregnancy in multiple sclerosis. Produced via immunoSEQ multiplex PCR; TCRdb's table is partial and in-frame only. Of about 92,000 clones in the sample, approximately 92% are singletons; the top ten hold about 2.6%. This sample comprised peripheral blood, obtained in the first trimester of pregnancy. The receptors originated from a female donor with multiple sclerosis, enrolled in a pregnancy study. CDR3s include the opening cysteine and the closing phenylalanine or tryptophan. Some rows have no size entry. The others give once, few or many, or a class for an expanded clone.

clone size,J gene,V gene,CDR3 protein
-,TRBJ1-3,TRBV19,CASWEGRSSGNTIYF
-,TRBJ2-7,TRBV28,CASSRAGYYEQYF
-,TRBJ2-7,TRBV7-2,CASSVSWGAYEQYF
-,TRBJ2-7,TRBV13,CASSDTSESSYEQYF
-,TRBJ1-1,TRBV19,CASSVNRGESAEAFF
-,TRBJ2-1,TRBV27,CASRKTSQLSYNEQFF
-,TRBJ1-1,TRBV4-1,CASSQEGIRDTEAFF
-,TRBJ2-7,TRBV7-9,CASSPRSPISGRAGEQYF
-,TRBJ1-2,TRBV6-1,CASSEAWGQYGYTF
-,TRBJ2-1,TRBV7-8,CASSSPFSSYNEQFF
once,TRBJ2-7,TRBV5-5,CASSEPRQGSLYEQYF
-,TRBJ1-1,TRBV11-2,CASSTDRGITEAFF
-,TRBJ2-7,TRBV7-9,CASSLSGQTYEQYF
-,TRBJ2-1,TRBV7-2,CASSFGGRSYNEQFF
-,TRBJ2-5,TRBV14,CASSPKTGVEETQYF
-,TRBJ1-4,TRBV7-9,CASSPGTTNEKLFF
-,TRBJ2-1,TRBV5-1,CASSADRGPGLAGGAYNEQFF
-,TRBJ1-5,TRBV10-3,CAISESGQGRQPQHF
-,TRBJ2-3,TRBV4-2,CASSQRLTGGSADTQYF
-,TRBJ1-2,TRBV6-5,CASSVQGIYGYTF
-,TRBJ2-5,TRBV7-2,CASSEGFRETQYF
few,TRBJ2-1,TRBV27,CASSSPLLAGDYSEQFF
-,TRBJ2-3,TRBV6-1,CASSEQGATDTQYF
-,TRBJ1-1,TRBV5-4,CASSSTMNGFKAFF
-,TRBJ1-4,TRBV5-8,CASSLQGITNEKLFF
-,TRBJ1-1,TRBV7-3,CASSFQGNTEAFF
-,TRBJ2-7,TRBV2,CASTYGTDIYEQYF
-,TRBJ1-4,TRBV19,CASSPTASEKLFF
-,TRBJ2-1,TRBV27,CASSRSRADEQFF
-,TRBJ2-1,TRBV7-6,CASSAGQGVNEQFF
-,TRBJ1-2,TRBV7-2,CASSRKGVNYGYTF
-,TRBJ2-1,TRBV6-7,CANLKQGADNEQFF
few,TRBJ1-1,TRBV29-1,CSSRTASNTEAFF
-,TRBJ2-7,TRBV14,CASSHLVGMTGAVYEQYF
once,TRBJ2-7,TRBV4-3,CASIPGQGDYEQYF
-,TRBJ2-1,TRBV18,CASSPTGGIEQFF
-,TRBJ1-1,TRBV28,CASKGERSTEAFF
-,TRBJ2-7,TRBV7-8,CASSLAPTSGSSGFGEQYF
-,TRBJ2-3,TRBV15,CATGPGGPTTDTQYF
-,TRBJ2-1,TRBV4-3,CASSQEVFGLAGYNEQFF
-,TRBJ2-3,TRBV5-1,CASSLLLDFTDTQYF
-,TRBJ2-2,TRBV4-2,CASSQGNRQNTGELFF